This T cell receptor (beta chain) was observed in a study of identifying expanded T cells in peripheral blood (dated by TCRdb to the late 2010s). For context, the study as a whole: Technical replicates were generated by sequencing separate aliquots of the same genomic DNA pool, with four replicates compared pairwise. Results the study describes overall, beyond this receptor: Across all healthy-donor time intervals, the beta-binomial model significantly lowered both the number of clones called differentially abundant and the false-positive rate. It was expected by the authors that biological variance in healthy repertoires might increase further over much longer intervals, such as months to years. Variance in clone template counts between approximately two-week samples significantly increased with total template count across all healthy donors. Between technical replicates the binomial model flagged roughly 1.1 differentially abundant clones, whereas over around 2 weeks the binomial model flagged about 15 and over approximately 4 weeks 19 to 20.

No immune events such as infections were documented for the healthy donors during the collection period. Healthy-donor blood repertoires served as a training cohort to calibrate time-dependent variance in a beta-binomial model of T-cell clone differential abundance. The training cohort was composed of 10 or so healthy donors, 3 female and 7 male. Donor ages ranged from 29 to 64 years, with an average of approximately 43 years. Whole blood was collected from each healthy donor at three time points spaced about 14 days apart and obtained from a commercial supplier. Genomic DNA was extracted from unsorted whole blood for immunosequencing. The immunoSEQ Assay, which uses bias-controlled multiplex PCR amplification of genomic DNA, was used to profile TCRbeta CDR3 regions. The source study handled its data this way. The absolute abundance of each unique TCRbeta CDR3 region was quantified after sequences were collapsed and filtered. Differential abundance was tested with two models: a binomial (Fisher-equivalent) model and a beta-binomial model that adds time-dependent variance fitted from healthy donors. Any clone with fewer than 5 combined templates was excluded, and a clone was called differentially abundant if its Benjamini-Hochberg FDR was below 0.01. The form v = (b*log(k)+a)^2 was used to model beta-binomial variance as a function of total template count across the two samples. TCRdb carries this immuneACCESS record with in-frame sequences only. Its versions omit some clonotypes, under half of them owing to an unresolved V gene in the studies checked, with the rest unexplained. Clonal size and the V and J genes are those of that table, whereas D and trimming came from the DNA. The sample table contains about 110,000 clones; only one count was recorded for roughly 91% of them. The ten biggest clones cover around 15% of the sample.

A note on this clone: Its antigen is currently not known. No base quality values were provided; no much bigger clone lies one nucleotide off.

This clonotype originated in a person aged 18-70 years in good health. The specimen was blood.

The bases are TGTGCCAGCAGTTCGAGCCCCAATACCGGGGAGCTGTTTTTT. This gives the protein CASSSSPNTGELFF. Recombination connected TRBV11-3 to TRBJ2-2; no D gene is confidently identified. At the junction V is shortened by 6 bases and J by 5 bases, with 13 bases in between. From the cysteine up to the phenylalanine, the CDR3 has a length of 14 residues. The entry retains the CDR3 DNA only, 42 bases that are in frame from base 1. According to the germline V gene, CDR1 reads SGHNT and CDR2 reads YENEEA. Extended through the reference TRBV11-3 and TRBJ2-2 proteins, this CDR3 yields the full variable domain: EAGVVQSPRYKIIEKKQPVAFWCNPISGHNTLYWYLQNLGQGPELLIRYENEEAVDDSQLPKDRFSAERLKGVDSTLKIQPAELGDSAVYLCASSSSPNTGELFFGEGSRLTVL.